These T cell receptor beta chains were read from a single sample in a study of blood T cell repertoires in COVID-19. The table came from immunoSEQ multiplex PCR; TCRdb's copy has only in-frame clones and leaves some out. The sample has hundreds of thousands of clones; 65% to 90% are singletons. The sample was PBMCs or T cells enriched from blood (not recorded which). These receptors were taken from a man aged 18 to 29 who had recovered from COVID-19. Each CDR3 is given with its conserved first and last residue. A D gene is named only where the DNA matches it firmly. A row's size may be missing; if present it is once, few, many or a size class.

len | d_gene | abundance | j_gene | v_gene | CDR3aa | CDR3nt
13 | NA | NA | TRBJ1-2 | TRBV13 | CASSPSRGSGYTF | TGTGCCAGCAGCCCAAGCAGGGGATCGGGCTACACCTTC
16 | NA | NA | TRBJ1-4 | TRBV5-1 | CASSLFSGATNEKLFF | TGCGCCAGCAGCTTGTTTTCGGGAGCAACTAATGAAAAACTGTTTTTT
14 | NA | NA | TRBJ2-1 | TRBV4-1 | CASSQGGAYNEQFF | TGCGCCAGCAGCCAGGGGGGGGCTTACAATGAGCAGTTCTTC
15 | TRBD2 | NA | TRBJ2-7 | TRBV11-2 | CASSLVQRGDYEQYF | TGTGCCAGCAGCTTAGTCCAGCGGGGGGACTACGAGCAGTACTTC
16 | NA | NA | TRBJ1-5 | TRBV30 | CAWSLLGGGGNQPQHF | TGTGCCTGGAGCCTCCTAGGGGGTGGTGGCAATCAGCCCCAGCATTTT
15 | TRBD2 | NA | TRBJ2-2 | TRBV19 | CASRAGTSETGELFF | TGTGCCAGTAGGGCCGGGACTAGCGAGACCGGGGAGCTGTTTTTT
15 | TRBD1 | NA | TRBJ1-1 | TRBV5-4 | CASSREGAANTEAFF | TGTGCCAGCAGCCGCGAGGGGGCGGCGAACACTGAAGCTTTCTTT
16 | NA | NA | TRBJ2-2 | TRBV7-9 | CASSLRGYRTTGELFF | TGTGCCAGCAGCTTAAGGGGATACAGGACCACCGGGGAGCTGTTTTTT
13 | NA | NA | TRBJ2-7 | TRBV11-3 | CASSFTGSYEQYF | TGTGCCAGCAGCTTTACCGGGAGCTACGAGCAGTACTTC
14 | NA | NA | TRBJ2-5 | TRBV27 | CASSFEQEGGTQYF | TGTGCCAGCAGTTTTGAACAGGAGGGAGGGACCCAGTACTTC
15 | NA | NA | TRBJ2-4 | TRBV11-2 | CASSTFRGDKNIQYF | TGTGCCAGCAGCACCTTCAGGGGGGACAAAAACATTCAGTACTTC
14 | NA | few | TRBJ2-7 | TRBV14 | CASSSPGGTYEQYF | TGTGCCAGCAGCAGCCCTGGAGGAACCTACGAGCAGTACTTC
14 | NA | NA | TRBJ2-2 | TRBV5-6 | CASGTGDRTGELFF | TGTGCCAGCGGGACGGGGGACCGCACCGGGGAGCTGTTTTTT
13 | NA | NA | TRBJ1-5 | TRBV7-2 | CASSLDRYQPQHF | TGTGCCAGCAGCTTAGACAGGTATCAGCCCCAGCATTTT
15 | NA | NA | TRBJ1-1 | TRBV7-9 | CASSKLQGNRAEAFF | TGTGCCAGCAGCAAACTTCAGGGGAATCGGGCTGAAGCTTTCTTT
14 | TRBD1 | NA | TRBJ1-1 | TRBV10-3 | CAIRRDSLNTEAFF | TGTGCCATCAGGAGGGACAGCCTGAACACTGAAGCTTTCTTT
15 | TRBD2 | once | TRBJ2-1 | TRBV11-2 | CASSLVSGSLSEQFF | TGTGCCAGCAGCTTAGTTAGCGGGAGTCTCAGTGAGCAGTTCTTC